Below are 4 T cell receptor beta chains sequenced from a single sample in a study of cytotoxic CD8 clonotypes in ibrutinib-treated CLL (dated by TCRdb to about 2021). The sample's time point label, decoded: around 25 months on ibrutinib. Library prep was done by the immunoSEQ multiplex PCR assay. TCRdb stores this immuneACCESS table with in-frame sequences only. Part of the clones is absent; in the studies checked, under half of the shortfall reflects unresolved V genes, and no reason is known for the rest. Here the sample has tens of thousands of clones; 83% occur a single time. The ten biggest clones cover just over 20% of the sample. The specimen comprised PBMCs, sampled after 24 months of ibrutinib treatment. These receptors originate from a human donor with chronic lymphocytic leukemia.

The CDR3 region is CASSWGGGQRHTYEQYF. Here the CDR3 DNA reads TGTGCCAGCAGCTGGGGGGGAGGACAGCGTCATACATACGAGCAGTACTTC. V and J are TRBV7-2 and TRBJ2-7; the D gene is possibly TRBD2 (7 bases). The V end lost 4 bases, the J end lost 4 bases, and 23 bases lay between the germline ends. Germline lookup yields CDR1 SGHTA and CDR2 FQGNSA. This CDR3 spans 17 amino acids.

In nucleotides, the CDR3 is TGTGCCAGCAGCTTTGAACAGGGGGTGACCCAGTACTTC. Protein product: CASSFEQGVTQYF. V gene TRBV11-2 combines with J gene TRBJ2-5, with 8 bases matching TRBD1. Trimming took 3 bases from V and 7 from J; bases not matched to a gene: 4. The length of the CDR3 is 13 residues. Germline lookup yields CDR1 SGHAT and CDR2 FQNNGV.

The CDR3 spells CASSLGGPLSGYTF. DNA of the CDR3: TGCGCCAGCAGCCTGGGCGGACCTTTAAGTGGCTACACCTTC. The rearrangement joins TRBV5-1 to TRBJ1-2, with D unresolved. The CDR3 loop spans 14 amino acids. V dropped 4 bases and J dropped 7 bases, with 17 bases sitting between them. CDR1 and CDR2 (germline): SGHRS, YFSETQ.

V and J are TRBV6-6 and TRBJ2-1; D is unclear. V was pared by 0 bases and J by 7 bases, with 1 base between. The CDR3 is made up of 11 amino acids. CDR1 is MNHNY and CDR2 is SVGAGI in the germline V gene (reference sequence). Written as DNA, the CDR3 is TGTGCCAGCAGTTACTCGAATGAGCAGTTCTTC. It specifies CASSYSNEQFF.